This T cell receptor beta chain comes out of a study of beta chain features in type 1 diabetes. Reverse transcribing all isolated RNA meant expressed TCRB transcripts were sequenced. Here immunoSEQ multiplex PCR was the method, and the copy in TCRdb shows in-frame clones only, minus some. The sample shows more than 300,000 clones, over 10% of them seen only once. One heparinised draw of blood, averaging approximately 110 mL, came from each donor. CD4+ cells of the naive, central memory, regulatory and stem cell-like memory types were sorted via CD45RO/CCR7/CD25/CD127/CD95/CD27. Trimming at V came to 3 bases and at J to 3 bases, leaving 3 bases not matched to a gene. Germline V gene data show CDR1 as PRHDT and CDR2 as FYEKMQ (reference sequence). The CDR3 totals 15 residues.

Sequences were obtained from naive CD4+ T cells from blood. The clonotype was recovered from a man aged 18-30 years in good health. The chain is built from TRBV13 and TRBJ1-3, with TRBD1 identical over 9 bases. The CDR3 protein is CASSLGDRVGNTIYF. CDR3 nucleotide sequence: TGTGCCAGCAGCTTGGGGGACAGGGTTGGAAACACCATATATTTT.